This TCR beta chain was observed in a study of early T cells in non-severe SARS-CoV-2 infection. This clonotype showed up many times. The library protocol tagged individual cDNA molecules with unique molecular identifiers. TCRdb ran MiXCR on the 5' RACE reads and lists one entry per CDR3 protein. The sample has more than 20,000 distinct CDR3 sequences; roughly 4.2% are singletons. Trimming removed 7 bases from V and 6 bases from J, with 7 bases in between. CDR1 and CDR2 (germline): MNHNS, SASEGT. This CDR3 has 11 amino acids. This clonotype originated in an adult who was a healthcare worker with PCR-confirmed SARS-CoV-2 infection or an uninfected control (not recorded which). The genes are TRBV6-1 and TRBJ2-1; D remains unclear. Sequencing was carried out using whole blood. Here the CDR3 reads CASMIGNEQFF. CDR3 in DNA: TGTGCCAGCATGATTGGCAATGAGCAGTTCTTC.